Presented here are 6 T cell receptor beta chains from one specimen sequenced in a study of T cells in Graves' hyperthyroidism and ophthalmopathy. What was amplified from RNA transcripts were TCR beta CDR3 regions. The HTBI set primed first-round TCR CDR3 RT-PCR. From the multiplex PCR reads, TCRdb called clonotypes with MiXCR, one entry per CDR3 protein. Of 500,000 or so distinct CDR3 sequences in the sample, roughly 15% were seen once. The material sequenced was blood. The receptors derive from a woman aged 18-29 years with Graves' ophthalmopathy.

The chain links TRBV3-1 to TRBJ2-5, with TRBD1 identical over 8 bases. Germline values: CDR1 LGHDT, CDR2 YNNKEL (reference sequence). The V segment lost 5 bases and the J segment 3 bases; nucleotides outside the gene matches: 8. The CDR3 length is 15 residues. The CDR3 nucleotides are TGTGCCAGCAGCAGCGGACAGGGTCTGAAAGAGACCCAGTACTTC. This translates into CASSSGQGLKETQYF.

This clonotype came up a few times. V gene TRBV29-1 combines with J gene TRBJ2-2; 8 bases match TRBD2. Per germline, CDR1 SQVTM and CDR2 ANQGSEA. Trimming at V came to 5 bases and at J to 0 bases, leaving 2 bases not matched to a gene. CDR3 length equals 14 residues. CDR3 bases: TGCAGCGTTACTAGCGGAGCGAACACCGGGGAGCTGTTTTTT. Translation gives CSVTSGANTGELFF.

This clonotype appeared many times. The chain recombines TRBV5-1 with TRBJ1-1; TRBD1 is a possible D gene (5 bases). This CDR3 contains 14 residues. Germline CDR1 is SGHRS and CDR2 is YFSETQ. Trimming shortened V by 4 bases and J by 5 bases, and 15 bases separated the two germline ends. Here the CDR3 DNA reads TGCGCCAGCAGCCCTATCGGGGGGGATACTGAAGCTTTCTTT. The encoded protein is CASSPIGGDTEAFF.

This clonotype turned up a few times. This chain connects TRBV5-1 to TRBJ1-2; 7 positions agree with TRBD1. CDR1 is SGHRS and CDR2 is YFSETQ in the germline V gene. The CDR3 runs to 14 residues. V shed 0 bases and J 4 bases; nucleotides not matched to a gene: 3. CDR3 sequence: CASSLEGAGYGYTF. DNA of the CDR3: TGCGCCAGCAGCTTGGAGGGGGCTGGCTATGGCTACACCTTC. The whole variable domain, remainder taken from reference TRBV5-1 and TRBJ1-2, is KAGVTQTPRYLIKTRGQQVTLSCSPISGHRSVSWYQQTPGQGLQFLFEYFSETQRNKGNFPGRFSGRQFSNSRSEMNVSTLELGDSALYLCASSLEGAGYGYTFGSGTRLTVV.

V and J are TRBV4-3 and TRBJ1-1; no clear D gene. CDR1 is LGHNA, CDR2 YSLEER, per germline. The CDR3 runs to 16 residues. V lost 0 bases to trimming and J lost 3 bases, with 14 bases between them. CDR3: CASSQDRIPRYTEAFF. In nucleotides, the CDR3 is TGCGCCAGCAGCCAAGATCGTATCCCACGTTACACTGAAGCTTTCTTT.

The chain employs TRBV5-5 and TRBJ1-5; perhaps TRBD1 as D (5 bases). Germline CDR1 reads SGHKS; CDR2 reads YYEKEE (reference sequence). The CDR3 sequence is 15 residues long. V was clipped by 2 bases and J by 5 bases, with 14 bases between them. The CDR3 protein is CASSLVGGADQPQHF. In DNA, the CDR3 is TGTGCCAGCAGCTTAGTTGGAGGGGCCGATCAGCCCCAGCATTTT.